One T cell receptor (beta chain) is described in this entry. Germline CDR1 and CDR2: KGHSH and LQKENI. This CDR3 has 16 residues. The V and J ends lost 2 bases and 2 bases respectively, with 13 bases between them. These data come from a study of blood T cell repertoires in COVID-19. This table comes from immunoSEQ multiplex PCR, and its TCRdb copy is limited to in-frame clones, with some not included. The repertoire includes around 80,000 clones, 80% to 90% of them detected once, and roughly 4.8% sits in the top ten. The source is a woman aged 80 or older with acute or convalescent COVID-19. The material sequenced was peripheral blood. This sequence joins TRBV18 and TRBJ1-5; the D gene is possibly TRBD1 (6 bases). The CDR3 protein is CASSPAGEGRNQPQHF. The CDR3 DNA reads TGTGCCAGCTCACCAGCAGGGGAGGGTCGCAATCAGCCCCAGCATTTT.